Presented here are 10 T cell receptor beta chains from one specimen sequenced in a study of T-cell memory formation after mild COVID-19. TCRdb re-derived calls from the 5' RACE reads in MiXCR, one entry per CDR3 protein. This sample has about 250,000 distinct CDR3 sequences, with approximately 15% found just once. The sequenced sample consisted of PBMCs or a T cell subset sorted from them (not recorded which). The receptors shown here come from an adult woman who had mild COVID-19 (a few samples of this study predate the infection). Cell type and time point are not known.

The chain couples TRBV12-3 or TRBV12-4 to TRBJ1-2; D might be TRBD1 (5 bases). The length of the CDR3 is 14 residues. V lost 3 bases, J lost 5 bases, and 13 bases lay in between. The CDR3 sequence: CASSFSRGSYGYTF. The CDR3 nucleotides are TGTGCCAGCAGTTTCAGTCGGGGGAGTTATGGCTACACCTTC.

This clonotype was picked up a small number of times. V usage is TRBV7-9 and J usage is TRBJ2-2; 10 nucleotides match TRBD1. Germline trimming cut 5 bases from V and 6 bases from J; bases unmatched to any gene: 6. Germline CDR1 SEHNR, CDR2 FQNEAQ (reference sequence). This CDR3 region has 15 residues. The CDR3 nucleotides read TGTGCCAGCAGCACACCCGGGACAGGGGCCGGGGAGCTGTTTTTT. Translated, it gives CASSTPGTGAGELFF.

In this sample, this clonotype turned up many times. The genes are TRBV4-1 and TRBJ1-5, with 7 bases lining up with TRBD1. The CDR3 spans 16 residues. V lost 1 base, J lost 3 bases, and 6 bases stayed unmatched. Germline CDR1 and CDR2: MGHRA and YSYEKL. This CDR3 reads CASSQAEGAVNQPQHF. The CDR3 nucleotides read TGCGCCAGCAGCCAAGCTGAGGGGGCAGTCAATCAGCCCCAGCATTTT.

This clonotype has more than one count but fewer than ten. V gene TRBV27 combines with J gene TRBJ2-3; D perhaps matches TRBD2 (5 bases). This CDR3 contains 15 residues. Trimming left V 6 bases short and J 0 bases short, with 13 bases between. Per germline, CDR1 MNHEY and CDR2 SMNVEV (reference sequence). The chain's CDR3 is CASSWRAASTDTQYF. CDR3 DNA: TGTGCCAGCAGCTGGAGAGCGGCTAGCACAGATACGCAGTATTTT.

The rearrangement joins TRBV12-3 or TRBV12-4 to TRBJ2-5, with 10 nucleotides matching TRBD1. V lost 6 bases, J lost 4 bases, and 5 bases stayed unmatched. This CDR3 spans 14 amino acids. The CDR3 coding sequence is TGTGCCAGCAGCCTAGGGACAGGGGCAGAGACCCAGTACTTC. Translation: CASSLGTGAETQYF.

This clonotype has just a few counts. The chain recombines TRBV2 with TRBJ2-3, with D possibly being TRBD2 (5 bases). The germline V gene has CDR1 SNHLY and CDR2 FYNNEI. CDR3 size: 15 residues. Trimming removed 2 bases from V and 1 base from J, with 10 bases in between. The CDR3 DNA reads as TGTGCCAGCAGTGAATCGGGAAAACGCACAGATACGCAGTATTTT. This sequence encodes CASSESGKRTDTQYF.

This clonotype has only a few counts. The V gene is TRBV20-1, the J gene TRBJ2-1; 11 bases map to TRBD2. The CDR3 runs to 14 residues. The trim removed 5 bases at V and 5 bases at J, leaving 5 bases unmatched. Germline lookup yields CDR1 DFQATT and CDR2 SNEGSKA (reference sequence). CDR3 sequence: CSALSGRADNEQFF. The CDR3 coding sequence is TGCAGTGCTCTTAGCGGGAGGGCCGACAATGAGCAGTTCTTC.

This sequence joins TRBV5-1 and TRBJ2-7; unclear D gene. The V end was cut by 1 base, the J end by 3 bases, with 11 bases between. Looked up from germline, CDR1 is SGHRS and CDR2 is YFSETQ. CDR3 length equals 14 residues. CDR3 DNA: TGCGCCAGCAGCTTGTCCAGTGCCGACTACGAGCAGTACTTC. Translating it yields CASSLSSADYEQYF.

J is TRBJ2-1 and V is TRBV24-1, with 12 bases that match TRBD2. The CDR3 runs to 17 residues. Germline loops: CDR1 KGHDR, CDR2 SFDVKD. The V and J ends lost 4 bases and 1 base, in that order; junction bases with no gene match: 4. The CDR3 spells CATSDPTSGRSYNEQFF. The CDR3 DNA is TGTGCCACCAGTGACCCCACTAGCGGGAGGTCCTACAATGAGCAGTTCTTC.

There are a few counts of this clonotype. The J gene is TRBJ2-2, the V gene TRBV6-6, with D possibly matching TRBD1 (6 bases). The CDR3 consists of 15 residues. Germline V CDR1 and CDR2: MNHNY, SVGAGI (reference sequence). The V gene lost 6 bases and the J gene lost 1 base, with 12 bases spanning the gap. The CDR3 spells CASRRQAGNTGELFF. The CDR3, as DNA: TGTGCCAGCAGGAGACAGGCGGGGAACACCGGGGAGCTGTTTTTT.